This TCR beta chain was obtained from a study of blood T cell repertoires in COVID-19. Study in general: T cells, B-cell-depleted T cells, or PBMCs supplied cDNA or gDNA.

As originally analysed: Amplification of reference gene primers was used by the study to estimate nucleated cell counts. Assay used: immunoSEQ multiplex PCR; TCRdb lists only in-frame clones, some missing. V and J calls and clone size follow that table, whereas D and trimming were derived from the DNA. The repertoire holds about 280,000 clones, with about nine tenths as singletons. This CDR3 is built from 17 residues. Germline CDR1 is LGHNA and CDR2 is YSLEER. V lost 2 bases, J lost 0 bases, and 6 bases stayed unmatched. The TCR originated in a woman aged 45-65 years who had recovered from COVID-19. The J gene is TRBJ2-3, the V gene TRBV4-3, with 9 nucleotides matching TRBD2. The specimen was peripheral blood. CDR3 sequence: CASSQYHSGGSTDTQYF. The CDR3, as DNA: TGCGCCAGCAGCCAATACCATAGCGGGGGAAGCACAGATACGCAGTATTTT.